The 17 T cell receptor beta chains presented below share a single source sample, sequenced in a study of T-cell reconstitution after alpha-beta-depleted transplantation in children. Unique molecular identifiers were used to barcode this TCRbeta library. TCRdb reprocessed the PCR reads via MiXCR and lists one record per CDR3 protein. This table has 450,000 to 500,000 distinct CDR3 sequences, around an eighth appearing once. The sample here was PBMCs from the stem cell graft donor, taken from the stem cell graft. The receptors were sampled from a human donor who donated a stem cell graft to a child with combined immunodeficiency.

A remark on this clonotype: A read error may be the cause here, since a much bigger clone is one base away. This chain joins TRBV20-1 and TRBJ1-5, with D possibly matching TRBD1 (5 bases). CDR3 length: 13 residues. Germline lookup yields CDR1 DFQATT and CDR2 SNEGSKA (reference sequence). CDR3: CSAEQEGKQPQHF. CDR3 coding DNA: TGCAGTGCGGAACAGGAGGGCAAACAGCCCCAGCATTTT.

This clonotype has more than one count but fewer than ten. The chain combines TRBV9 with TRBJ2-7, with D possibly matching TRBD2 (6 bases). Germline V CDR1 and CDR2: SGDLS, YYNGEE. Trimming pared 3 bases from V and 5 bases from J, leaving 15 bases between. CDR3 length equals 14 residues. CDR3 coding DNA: TGTGCCAGCAGCGCCGGGGGTGTTTTCCACGAGCAGTACTTC. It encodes CASSAGGVFHEQYF.

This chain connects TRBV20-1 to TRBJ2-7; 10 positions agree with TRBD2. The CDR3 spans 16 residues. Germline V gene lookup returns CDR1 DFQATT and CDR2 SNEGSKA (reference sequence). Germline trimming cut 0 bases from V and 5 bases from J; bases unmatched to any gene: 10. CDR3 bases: TGCAGTGCTAGAGATTCGTTGAGCGGGAGGGGCGACGAGCAGTACTTC. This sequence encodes CSARDSLSGRGDEQYF.

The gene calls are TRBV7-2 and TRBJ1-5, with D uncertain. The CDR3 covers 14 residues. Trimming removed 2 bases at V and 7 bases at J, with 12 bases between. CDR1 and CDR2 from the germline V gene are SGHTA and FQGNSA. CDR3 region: CASSLRGPRQPQHF. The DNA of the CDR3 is TGTGCCAGCAGCTTAAGAGGGCCGAGGCAGCCCCAGCATTTT.

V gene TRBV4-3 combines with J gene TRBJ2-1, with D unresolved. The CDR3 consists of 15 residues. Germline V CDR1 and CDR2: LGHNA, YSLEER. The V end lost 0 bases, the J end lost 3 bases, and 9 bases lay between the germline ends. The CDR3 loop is CASSQDSPHYNEQFF. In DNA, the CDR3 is TGCGCCAGCAGCCAAGATTCTCCGCACTACAATGAGCAGTTCTTC.

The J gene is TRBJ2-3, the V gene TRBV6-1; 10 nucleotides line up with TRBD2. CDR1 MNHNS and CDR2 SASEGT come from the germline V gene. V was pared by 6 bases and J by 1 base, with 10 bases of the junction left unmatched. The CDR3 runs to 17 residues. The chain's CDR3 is CASSARPGTSGTDTQYF. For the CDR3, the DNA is TGTGCCAGCAGCGCGAGGCCCGGGACTAGCGGCACAGATACGCAGTATTTT.

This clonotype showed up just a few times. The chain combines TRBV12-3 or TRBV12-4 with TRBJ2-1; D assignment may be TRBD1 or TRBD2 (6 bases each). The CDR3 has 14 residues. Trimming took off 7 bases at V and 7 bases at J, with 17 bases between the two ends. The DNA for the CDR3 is TGTGCCAGCAACTTTCGAGAGGGGGGAAATGAGCAGTTCTTC. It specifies CASNFREGGNEQFF.

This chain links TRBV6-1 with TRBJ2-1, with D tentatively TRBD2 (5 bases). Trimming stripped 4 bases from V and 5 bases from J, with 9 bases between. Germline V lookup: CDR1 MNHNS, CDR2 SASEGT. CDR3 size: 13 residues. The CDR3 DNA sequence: TGTGCCAGCAGTGCGGGGTTCAACAATGAGCAGTTCTTC. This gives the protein CASSAGFNNEQFF.

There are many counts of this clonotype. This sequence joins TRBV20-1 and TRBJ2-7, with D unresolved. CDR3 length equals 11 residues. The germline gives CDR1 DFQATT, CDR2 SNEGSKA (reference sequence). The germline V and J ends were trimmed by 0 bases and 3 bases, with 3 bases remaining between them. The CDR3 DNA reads TGCAGTGCTAGAGAGGTCTACGAGCAGTACTTC. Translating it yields CSAREVYEQYF.

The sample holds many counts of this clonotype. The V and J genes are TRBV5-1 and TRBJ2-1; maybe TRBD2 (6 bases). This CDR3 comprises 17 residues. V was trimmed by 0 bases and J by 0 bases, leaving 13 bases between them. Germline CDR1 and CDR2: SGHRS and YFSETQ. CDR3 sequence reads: CASSLGGGLSSYNEQFF. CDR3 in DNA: TGCGCCAGCAGCTTGGGTGGGGGACTGAGCTCCTACAATGAGCAGTTCTTC.

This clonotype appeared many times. CDR3 sequence: CASSLEPTVSPDRYQETQYF. The CDR3 DNA reads as TGTGCCAGCAGCTTAGAGCCGACAGTCAGCCCCGATAGGTACCAAGAGACCCAGTACTTC. V usage is TRBV11-2 and J usage is TRBJ2-5; D may be TRBD1 (5 bases). The CDR3 consists of 20 residues. The ends were cut back, 0 bases at V and 0 bases at J, with 23 bases in the middle. Germline V lookup: CDR1 SGHAT, CDR2 FQNNGV.

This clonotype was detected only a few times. The CDR3, as DNA: TGTGCCAGCAGCGTCGGAGGGGAGACAGTGAACACTGAAGCTTTCTTT. Protein product: CASSVGGETVNTEAFF. The chain combines TRBV9 with TRBJ1-1, with D possibly TRBD1 on 5 matching bases. This CDR3 region has 16 residues. The germline V gene encodes CDR1 SGDLS and CDR2 YYNGEE. The ends were cut back, 2 bases at V and 0 bases at J, with 14 bases in the middle.

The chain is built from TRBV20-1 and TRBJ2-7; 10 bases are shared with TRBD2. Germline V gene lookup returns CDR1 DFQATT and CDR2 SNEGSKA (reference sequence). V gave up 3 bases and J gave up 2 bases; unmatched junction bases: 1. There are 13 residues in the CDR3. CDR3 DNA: TGCAGTGCTAGCAGCGGGGGGGCCTACGAGCAGTACTTC. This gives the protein CSASSGGAYEQYF.

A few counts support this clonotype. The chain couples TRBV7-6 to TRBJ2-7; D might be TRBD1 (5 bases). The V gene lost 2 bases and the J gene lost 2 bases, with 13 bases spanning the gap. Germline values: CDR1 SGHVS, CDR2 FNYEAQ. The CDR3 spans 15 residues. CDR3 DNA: TGTGCCAGCAGCTTAACTGGTGGGGCGGCCTACGAGCAGTACTTC. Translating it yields CASSLTGGAAYEQYF.

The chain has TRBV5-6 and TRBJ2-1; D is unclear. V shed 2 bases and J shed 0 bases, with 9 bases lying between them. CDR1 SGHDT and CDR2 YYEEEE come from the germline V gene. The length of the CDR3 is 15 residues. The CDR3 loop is CASSLGSRSYNEQFF. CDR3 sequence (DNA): TGTGCCAGCAGCTTAGGTAGCCGCTCCTACAATGAGCAGTTCTTC.

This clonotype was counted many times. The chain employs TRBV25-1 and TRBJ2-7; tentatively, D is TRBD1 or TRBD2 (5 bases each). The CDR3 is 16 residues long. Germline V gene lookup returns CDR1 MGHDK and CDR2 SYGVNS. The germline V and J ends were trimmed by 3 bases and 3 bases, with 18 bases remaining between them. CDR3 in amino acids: CASSDWASLGDYEQYF. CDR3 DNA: TGTGCCAGCAGTGATTGGGCGAGCCTGGGGGACTACGAGCAGTACTTC.

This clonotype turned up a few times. CDR3 sequence: CASRKLAGGGELFF. The CDR3 DNA reads as TGTGCCAGCAGAAAACTAGCGGGAGGCGGGGAGCTGTTTTTT. The rearrangement links TRBV12-3 or TRBV12-4 to TRBJ2-2, with 12 nucleotides matching TRBD2. The CDR3 runs to 14 residues. V was clipped by 6 bases and J by 7 bases; unmatched bases: 3.